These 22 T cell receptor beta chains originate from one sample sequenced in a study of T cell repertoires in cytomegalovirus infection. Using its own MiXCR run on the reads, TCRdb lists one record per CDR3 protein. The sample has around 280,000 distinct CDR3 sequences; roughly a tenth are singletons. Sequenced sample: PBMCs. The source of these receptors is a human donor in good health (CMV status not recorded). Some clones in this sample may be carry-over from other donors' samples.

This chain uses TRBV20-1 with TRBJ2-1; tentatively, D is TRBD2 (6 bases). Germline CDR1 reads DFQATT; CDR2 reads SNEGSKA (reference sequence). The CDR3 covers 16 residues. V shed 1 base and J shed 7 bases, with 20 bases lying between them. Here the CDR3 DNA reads TGCAGTGCTAGAGTGGTCCCTAGCGAAATTCTGAATGAGCAGTTCTTC. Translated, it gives CSARVVPSEILNEQFF.

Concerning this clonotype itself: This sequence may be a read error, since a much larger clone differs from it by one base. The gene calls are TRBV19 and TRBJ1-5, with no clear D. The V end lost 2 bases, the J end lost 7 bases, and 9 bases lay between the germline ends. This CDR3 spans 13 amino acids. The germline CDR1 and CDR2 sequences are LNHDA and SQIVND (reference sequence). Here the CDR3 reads CASSIRAGQPQHF. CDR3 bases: TGTGCCAGTAGTATAAGGGCTGGGCAGCCCCAGCATTTT.

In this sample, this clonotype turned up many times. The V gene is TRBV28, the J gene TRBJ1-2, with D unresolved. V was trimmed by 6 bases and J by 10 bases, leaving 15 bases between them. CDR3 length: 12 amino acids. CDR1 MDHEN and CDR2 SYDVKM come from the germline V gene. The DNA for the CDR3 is TGTGCCAGCAGAAGTAGACCCCAGGACTACACCTTC. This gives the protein CASRSRPQDYTF.

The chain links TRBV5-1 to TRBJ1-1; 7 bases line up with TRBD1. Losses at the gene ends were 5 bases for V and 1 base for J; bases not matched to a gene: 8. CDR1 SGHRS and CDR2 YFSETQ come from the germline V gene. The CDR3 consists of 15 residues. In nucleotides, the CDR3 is TGCGCCAGCAGACTAACAGGGGCCACGAACACTGAAGCTTTCTTT. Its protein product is CASRLTGATNTEAFF.

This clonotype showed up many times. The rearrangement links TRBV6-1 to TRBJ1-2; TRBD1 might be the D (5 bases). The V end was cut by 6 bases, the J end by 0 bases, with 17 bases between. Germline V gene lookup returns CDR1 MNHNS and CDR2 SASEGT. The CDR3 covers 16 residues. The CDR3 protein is CASRGMTAKANYGYTF. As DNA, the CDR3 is TGTGCCAGCAGAGGAATGACAGCAAAAGCTAACTATGGCTACACCTTC.

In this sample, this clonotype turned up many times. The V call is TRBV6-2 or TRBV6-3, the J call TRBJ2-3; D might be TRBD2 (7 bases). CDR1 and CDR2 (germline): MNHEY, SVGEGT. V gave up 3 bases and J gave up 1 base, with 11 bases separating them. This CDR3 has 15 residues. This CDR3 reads CASSYRRGRTDTQYF. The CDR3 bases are TGTGCCAGCAGTTATCGGCGGGGGCGCACAGATACGCAGTATTTT.

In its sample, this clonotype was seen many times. CDR3 nucleotide sequence: TGTGCCAGCAGCGTGCTAGGGGATACGCAGTATTTT. This codes for CASSVLGDTQYF. The V call is TRBV7-9, the J call TRBJ2-3, with D unresolved. CDR1 is SEHNR and CDR2 is FQNEAQ in the germline V gene (reference sequence). Trimming took 5 bases from V and 6 from J, leaving 9 bases between them. The CDR3 totals 12 residues.

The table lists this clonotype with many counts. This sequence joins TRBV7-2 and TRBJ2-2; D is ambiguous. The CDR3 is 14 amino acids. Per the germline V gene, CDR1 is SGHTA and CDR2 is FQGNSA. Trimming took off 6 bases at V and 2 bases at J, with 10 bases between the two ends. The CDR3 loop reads CASRLNLNTGELFF. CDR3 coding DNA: TGTGCCAGCAGGTTAAACCTCAACACCGGGGAGCTGTTTTTT. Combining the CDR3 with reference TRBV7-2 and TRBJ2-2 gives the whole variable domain GAGVSQSPSNKVTEKGKDVELRCDPISGHTALYWYRQSLGQGLEFLIYFQGNSAPDKSGLPSDRFSAERTGGSVSTLTIQRTQQEDSAVYLCASRLNLNTGELFFGEGSRLTVL.

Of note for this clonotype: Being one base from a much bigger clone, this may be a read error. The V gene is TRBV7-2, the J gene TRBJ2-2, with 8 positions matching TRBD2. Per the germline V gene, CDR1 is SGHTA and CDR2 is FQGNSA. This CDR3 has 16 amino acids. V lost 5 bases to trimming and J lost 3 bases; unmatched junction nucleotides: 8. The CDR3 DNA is TGTGCCAGCAGCCGACTAGCGCGGGGATACACCGGGGAGCTGTTTTTT. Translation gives CASSRLARGYTGELFF.

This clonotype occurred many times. For the CDR3, the DNA is TGTGCCAGCAGCTTAGTCCACCTTTCAGACGAGCAGTACTTC. This sequence encodes CASSLVHLSDEQYF. This rearrangement joins TRBV7-2 to TRBJ2-7; D remains ambiguous. This CDR3 has 14 residues. Germline CDR1 reads SGHTA; CDR2 reads FQGNSA. V lost 1 base and J 5 bases, leaving 12 bases between the germline ends.

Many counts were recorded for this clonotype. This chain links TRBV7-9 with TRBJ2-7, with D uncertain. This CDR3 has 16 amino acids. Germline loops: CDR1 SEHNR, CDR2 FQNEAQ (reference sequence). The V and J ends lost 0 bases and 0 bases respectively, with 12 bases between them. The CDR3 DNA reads TGTGCCAGCAGCTTAGCTACGGGCTGGAGCTCCTACGAGCAGTACGTC. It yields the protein CASSLATGWSSYEQYV.

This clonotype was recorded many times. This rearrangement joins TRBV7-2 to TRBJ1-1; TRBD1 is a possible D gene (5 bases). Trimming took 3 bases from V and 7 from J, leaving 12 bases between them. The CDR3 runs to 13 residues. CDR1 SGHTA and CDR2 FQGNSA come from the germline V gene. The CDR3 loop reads CASSFRDSLEAFF. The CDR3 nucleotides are TGTGCCAGCAGCTTCCGGGACTCACTTGAAGCTTTCTTT.

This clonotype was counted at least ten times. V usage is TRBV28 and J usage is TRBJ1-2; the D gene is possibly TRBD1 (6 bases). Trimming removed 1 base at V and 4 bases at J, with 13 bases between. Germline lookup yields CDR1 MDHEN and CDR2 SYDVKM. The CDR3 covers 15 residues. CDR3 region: CASSLSGRGPYGYTF. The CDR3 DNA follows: TGTGCCAGCAGTTTATCGGGCAGGGGCCCCTATGGCTACACCTTC.

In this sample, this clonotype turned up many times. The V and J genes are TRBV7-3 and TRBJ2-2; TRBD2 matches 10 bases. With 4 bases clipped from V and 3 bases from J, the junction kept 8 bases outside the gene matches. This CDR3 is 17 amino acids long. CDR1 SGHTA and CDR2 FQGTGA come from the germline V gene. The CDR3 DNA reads TGTGCCAGCAGCTCCTCTCCGGGACTAGCGTACACCGGGGAGCTGTTTTTT. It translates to CASSSSPGLAYTGELFF.

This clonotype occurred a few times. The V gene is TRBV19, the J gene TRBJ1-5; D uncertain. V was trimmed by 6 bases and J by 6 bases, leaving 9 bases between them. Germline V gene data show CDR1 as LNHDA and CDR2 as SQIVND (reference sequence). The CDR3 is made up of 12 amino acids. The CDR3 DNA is TGTGCCAGTAGCCATGACCTTCAGCCCCAGCATTTT. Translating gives CASSHDLQPQHF.

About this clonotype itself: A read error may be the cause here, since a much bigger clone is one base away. The CDR3 protein is CSAREGPHEQFF. CDR3 in DNA: TGCAGTGCTAGAGAAGGGCCTCACGAGCAGTTCTTC. The rearrangement uses TRBV20-1 and TRBJ2-1, with D hard to call. V lost 0 bases and J 10 bases, leaving 10 bases between the germline ends. This CDR3 comprises 12 residues. Germline V gene data show CDR1 as DFQATT and CDR2 as SNEGSKA (reference sequence).

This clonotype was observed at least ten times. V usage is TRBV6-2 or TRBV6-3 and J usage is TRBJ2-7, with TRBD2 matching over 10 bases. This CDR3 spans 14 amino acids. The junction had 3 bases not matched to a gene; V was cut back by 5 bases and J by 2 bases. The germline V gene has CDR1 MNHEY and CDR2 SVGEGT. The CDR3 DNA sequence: TGTGCCAGCAGTAGGACTAGCGGAACCTACGAGCAGTACTTC. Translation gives CASSRTSGTYEQYF.

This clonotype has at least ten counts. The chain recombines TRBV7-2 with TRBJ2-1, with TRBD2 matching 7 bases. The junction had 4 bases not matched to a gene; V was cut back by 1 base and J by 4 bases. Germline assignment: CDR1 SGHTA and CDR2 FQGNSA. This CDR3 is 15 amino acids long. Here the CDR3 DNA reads TGTGCCAGCAGCTTAGATTTGCGGGGGTACAATGAGCAGTTCTTC. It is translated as CASSLDLRGYNEQFF.

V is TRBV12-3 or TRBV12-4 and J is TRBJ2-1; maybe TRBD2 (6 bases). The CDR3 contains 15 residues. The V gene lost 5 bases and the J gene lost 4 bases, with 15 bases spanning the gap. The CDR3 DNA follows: TGTGCCAGCAGTGCGGGACTGGCCTTTTACAATGAGCAGTTCTTC. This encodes CASSAGLAFYNEQFF.

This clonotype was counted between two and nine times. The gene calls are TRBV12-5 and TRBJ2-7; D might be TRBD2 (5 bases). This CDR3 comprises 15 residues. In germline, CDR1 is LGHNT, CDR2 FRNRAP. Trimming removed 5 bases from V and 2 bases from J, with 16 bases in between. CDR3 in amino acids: CASGLGVAPPYEQYF. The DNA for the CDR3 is TGTGCTAGTGGTCTCGGGGTAGCACCTCCCTACGAGCAGTACTTC.

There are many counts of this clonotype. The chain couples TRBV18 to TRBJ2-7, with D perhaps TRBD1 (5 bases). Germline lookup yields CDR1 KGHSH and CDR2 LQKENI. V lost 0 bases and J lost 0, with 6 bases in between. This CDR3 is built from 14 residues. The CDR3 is CASSPPGASYEQYF. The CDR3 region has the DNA TGTGCCAGCTCACCACCAGGGGCCTCCTACGAGCAGTACTTC.

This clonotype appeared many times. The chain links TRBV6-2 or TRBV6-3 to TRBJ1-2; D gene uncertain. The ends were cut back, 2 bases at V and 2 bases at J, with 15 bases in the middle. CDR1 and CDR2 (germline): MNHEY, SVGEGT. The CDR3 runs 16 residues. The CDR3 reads CASSYQSLTENYGYTF. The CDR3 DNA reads TGTGCCAGCAGTTACCAAAGTCTAACGGAGAACTATGGCTACACCTTC.